These 15 T cell receptor beta chains were sequenced from one sample in a study of post-analysis software for immune sequencing data. Study-wide findings and caveats: TRBV segments more frequent in patients than in controls numbered several and included TRBV5-6, TRBV5-1 and TRBV20-1.

Their specific antigens are unknown. Prepared TCR beta cDNA libraries contained unique molecular identifiers. TCRdb redid the calling of the PCR reads with MiXCR, one entry per CDR3 protein. The table records about 560,000 distinct CDR3 sequences, about 44% of them present only once. The specimen sequenced was blood. The receptors were sampled from a girl aged 10 to 17 with multiple sclerosis.

This clonotype was counted between two and nine times. The V call is TRBV3-1, the J call TRBJ2-1; D possibly corresponds to TRBD2 (5 bases). V lost 7 bases, J lost 4 bases, and 14 bases lay in between. Germline lookup yields CDR1 LGHDT and CDR2 YNNKEL (reference sequence). CDR3 length equals 14 residues. The DNA for the CDR3 is TGTGCCAGCAACCCGTCCCGGGATTACAATGAGCAGTTCTTC. It codes for CASNPSRDYNEQFF.

This clonotype has just one count. V and J are TRBV4-2 and TRBJ2-3; 7 bases are a match to TRBD1. CDR1 LGHNA and CDR2 YNFKEQ come from the germline V gene. The trim removed 1 base at V and 5 bases at J, leaving 3 bases unmatched. The length of the CDR3 is 14 residues. Here the CDR3 reads CASSQATGQDTQYF. In DNA form, the CDR3 reads TGTGCCAGCAGCCAAGCGACAGGGCAAGATACGCAGTATTTT.

This chain connects TRBV20-1 to TRBJ2-3; 8 nucleotides align to TRBD2. V lost 3 bases to trimming and J lost 2 bases; unmatched junction nucleotides: 16. This CDR3 spans 18 amino acids. Germline V lookup: CDR1 DFQATT, CDR2 SNEGSKA (reference sequence). CDR3 nucleotides: TGCAGTGCTAGTGGCTCGGATGGGGAGCGGGGGTACACAGATACGCAGTATTTT. This encodes CSASGSDGERGYTDTQYF.

The chain uses TRBV10-3 and TRBJ1-2; possible D gene TRBD1, 5 bases. Germline V CDR1 and CDR2: ENHRY, SYGVKD. The CDR3 consists of 13 residues. Trimming cost V 10 bases and J 4 bases, with 16 bases left between them. As DNA, the CDR3 is TGTGCCAGCAGCGCAGACAGTCCCTATGGCTACACCTTC. This codes for CASSADSPYGYTF.

The gene calls are TRBV4-1 and TRBJ1-1; D is uncertain. The CDR3 consists of 13 residues. CDR1 MGHRA and CDR2 YSYEKL come from the germline V gene. Trimming stripped 7 bases from V and 2 bases from J, with 11 bases between. The CDR3 bases are TGCGCCAGCAAGCACGAGGTAAACACTGAAGCTTTCTTT. Protein: CASKHEVNTEAFF.

This clonotype was seen more than once but under ten times. The J gene is TRBJ2-5, the V gene TRBV7-7; D assignment may be TRBD1 or TRBD2 (5 bases each). The CDR3 has 13 residues. Germline values: CDR1 SSHAT, CDR2 FNYEAQ (reference sequence). In DNA form, the CDR3 reads TGTGCTAAGGGACGACCCGGGGAAGAGACCCAGTACTTC. This encodes CAKGRPGEETQYF.

This clonotype was counted between two and nine times. The rearrangement joins TRBV7-7 to TRBJ2-3; D might be TRBD1 (6 bases). V was trimmed by 5 bases and J by 7 bases, leaving 19 bases between them. CDR1 SSHAT and CDR2 FNYEAQ come from the germline V gene (reference sequence). This CDR3 spans 15 amino acids. For the CDR3, the DNA is TGTGCCAGCAGCCCCCTAGCAGGGGCGAGGAATACGCAGTATTTT. Protein: CASSPLAGARNTQYF.

The rearrangement links TRBV5-1 to TRBJ1-2, with D maybe TRBD1 (6 bases). Trimming stripped 4 bases from V and 6 bases from J, with 19 bases between. CDR1 is SGHRS, CDR2 YFSETQ, per germline. The CDR3 totals 15 residues. CDR3 region: CASSDRDISPNGYTF. The CDR3 region has the DNA TGCGCCAGCAGCGACCGGGACATTTCCCCCAATGGCTACACCTTC.

The V gene is TRBV20-1, the J gene TRBJ1-5; TRBD1 is a possible D gene (6 bases). CDR3 length: 14 residues. The V gene's germline CDR1 is DFQATT and CDR2 SNEGSKA (reference sequence). Trimming took 6 bases from V and 1 from J, leaving 13 bases between them. The CDR3 protein is CSADGGLSNQPQHF. Written as DNA, the CDR3 is TGCAGTGCGGACGGGGGGCTAAGCAATCAGCCCCAGCATTTT.

CDR3 nucleotides: TGTGCCAGCAGCCCGGGACAGAATATCGCGCAGTATTTT. Residues: CASSPGQNIAQYF. V gene TRBV7-2 combines with J gene TRBJ2-3; 7 nucleotides line up with TRBD1. Germline V gene data show CDR1 as SGHTA and CDR2 as FQGNSA. V lost 5 bases, J lost 10 bases, and 9 bases stayed unmatched. The CDR3 length is 13 residues.

The chain links TRBV29-1 to TRBJ2-3; 7 nucleotides line up with TRBD1. Germline V gives CDR1 SQVTM, CDR2 ANQGSEA. V dropped 5 bases and J dropped 3; count of bases not matched to a gene: 8. CDR3 length: 14 amino acids. For the CDR3, the DNA is TGCAGCGTTATCCGGCGACAGGGAACAGATACGCAGTATTTT. Protein sequence: CSVIRRQGTDTQYF.

The rearrangement uses TRBV12-3 or TRBV12-4 and TRBJ2-2, with 8 bases identical to TRBD2. The CDR3 extends over 15 amino acids. The V segment lost 3 bases and the J segment 4 bases; nucleotides outside the gene matches: 4. The CDR3 bases are TGTGCCAGCAGTTTCGGGAGGGCCGTCACCGGGGAGCTGTTTTTT. Translation gives CASSFGRAVTGELFF.

The V and J genes are TRBV12-3 or TRBV12-4 and TRBJ1-5, with D unclear. Trimming cost V 5 bases and J 5 bases, with 13 bases left between them. The CDR3 totals 14 residues. CDR3: CASSPRSPYQPQHF. The DNA for the CDR3 is TGTGCCAGCAGTCCTCGGAGTCCCTATCAGCCCCAGCATTTT.

The chain couples TRBV29-1 to TRBJ2-2; D might be TRBD1 (6 bases). The CDR3 consists of 13 residues. Germline V lookup: CDR1 SQVTM, CDR2 ANQGSEA. Trimming removed 6 bases from V and 6 bases from J, with 14 bases in between. The CDR3: CSVEYRAAGELFF. As DNA, the CDR3 is TGCAGCGTGGAATACAGGGCGGCCGGGGAGCTGTTTTTT.

The chain is built from TRBV7-2 and TRBJ2-1; possibly TRBD2 for D (5 bases). V lost 5 bases and J 14 bases, leaving 22 bases between the germline ends. The CDR3 sequence is 14 residues long. CDR1 and CDR2 from the germline V gene are SGHTA and FQGNSA. CDR3: CASSPSGSQAGEFF. CDR3 sequence (DNA): TGTGCCAGCAGCCCCTCGGGGTCGCAGGCGGGTGAGTTCTTC. Full variable domain (remainder filled in from reference TRBV7-2 and TRBJ2-1): GAGVSQSPSNKVTEKGKDVELRCDPISGHTALYWYRQSLGQGLEFLIYFQGNSAPDKSGLPSDRFSAERTGGSVSTLTIQRTQQEDSAVYLCASSPSGSQAGEFFGPGTRLTVL.